Shown below are 32 T cell receptor beta chains from a single sample sequenced in a study of blood T cell repertoires in COVID-19. TCRdb's table, derived via immunoSEQ multiplex PCR, lists solely in-frame clones and lacks some. The table lists 250,000 to 350,000 clones, over 75% of them singletons. The sequencing input was peripheral blood. Receptors originate from a woman between 55 and 75 years old with acute or convalescent COVID-19.

This clone turned up a few times. The V gene is TRBV2, the J gene TRBJ2-3; weak D call: TRBD2 (6 bases). Germline-derived CDR1 and CDR2 are SNHLY and FYNNEI. V shed 4 bases and J shed 1 base, with 12 bases lying between them. The CDR3 sequence is 15 residues long. The DNA for the CDR3 is TGTGCCAGCAGTGTAGAAGTAGCGGGCACAGATACGCAGTATTTT. The encoded protein is CASSVEVAGTDTQYF.

The V and J genes are TRBV6-6 and TRBJ2-7; 9 nucleotides line up with TRBD1. This CDR3 spans 14 amino acids. V lost 5 bases to trimming and J lost 6 bases; unmatched junction nucleotides: 8. Germline assignment: CDR1 MNHNY and CDR2 SVGAGI (reference sequence). Here the CDR3 reads CASSKSRDRAEQYF. The CDR3 DNA is TGTGCCAGCAGTAAGTCCCGGGACAGGGCCGAGCAGTACTTC.

The chain combines TRBV6-4 with TRBJ2-2, with D perhaps TRBD1 (6 bases). The V gene lost 3 bases and the J gene lost 0 bases, with 11 bases spanning the gap. The CDR3 totals 16 residues. Germline values: CDR1 MRHNA, CDR2 SNTAGT. CDR3 amino acids: CASSEGADTNTGELFF. CDR3 coding DNA: TGTGCCAGCAGTGAGGGGGCGGACACGAACACCGGGGAGCTGTTTTTT.

The rearrangement links TRBV28 to TRBJ2-6; D is unclear. The ends were cut back, 4 bases at V and 2 bases at J, with 12 bases in the middle. The CDR3 runs to 16 residues. The germline V gene encodes CDR1 MDHEN and CDR2 SYDVKM. For the CDR3, the DNA is TGTGCCAGCAGTTCCCCGGGTCTCGCTGGGGCCAACGTCCTGACTTTC. Its protein is CASSSPGLAGANVLTF.

This chain uses TRBV20-1 with TRBJ1-1, with D perhaps matching TRBD1 (5 bases). Germline values: CDR1 DFQATT, CDR2 SNEGSKA (reference sequence). This CDR3 is built from 10 residues. CDR3: CIRGGEVAFF. The CDR3 nucleotides read TGCATCCGGGGGGGAGAAGTAGCTTTCTTT.

This clone was found once. CDR3 bases: TGTGCCTGGAGAAAAGGGGGACAGGGTGGCTACGAGCAGTACTTC. This gives the protein CAWRKGGQGGYEQYF. The V gene is TRBV30, the J gene TRBJ2-7; 9 bases are shared with TRBD1. The CDR3 has 15 amino acids. Germline values: CDR1 GTSNPN, CDR2 SVGIG (reference sequence). V lost 3 bases and J lost 3; bases outside the gene matches: 9.

The chain uses TRBV14 and TRBJ1-2; no reliable D call. The ends were cut back, 0 bases at V and 8 bases at J, with 13 bases in the middle. The CDR3 has 14 residues. Per germline, CDR1 SGHDN and CDR2 FVKESK. The CDR3 DNA reads TGTGCCAGCAGCCAAGATTCGGGATACCGAGGCTACACCTTC. Translating it yields CASSQDSGYRGYTF.

In its sample, this clone was seen once. This chain uses TRBV3-1 (or the pseudogene TRBV3-2) with TRBJ1-4; tentative D call: TRBD1 (6 bases). Germline CDR1 and CDR2: LGHDT and YNNKEL (reference sequence). The V end lost 4 bases, the J end lost 3 bases, and 18 bases lay between the germline ends. The CDR3 sequence is 17 residues long. The CDR3 here is CASSRTGTLKANEKLFF. The CDR3 nucleotides read TGTGCCAGCAGCCGAACAGGGACGTTGAAGGCTAATGAAAAACTGTTTTTT.

This chain uses TRBV29-1 with TRBJ2-3, with D perhaps matching TRBD2 (6 bases). Trimming stripped 6 bases from V and 4 bases from J, with 14 bases between. Germline CDR1 is SQVTM and CDR2 is ANQGSEA. This CDR3 comprises 13 residues. CDR3 coding DNA: TGCAGCGTGCGCGGGACTCCACCAGATACGCAGTATTTT. This sequence encodes CSVRGTPPDTQYF.

This chain joins TRBV9 and TRBJ2-2; 10 nucleotides align to TRBD1. Germline CDR1 and CDR2: SGDLS and YYNGEE. Trimming at V came to 0 bases and at J to 6 bases, leaving 5 bases not matched to a gene. The CDR3 runs 16 residues. CDR3: CASSVGVDRGAGELFF. CDR3 sequence (DNA): TGTGCCAGCAGCGTAGGTGTGGACAGGGGGGCCGGGGAGCTGTTTTTT.

The CDR3 DNA reads as TGTGCCAGTAGAGTACTAGCGGGAGCAAGGGATACGCAGTATTTT. This sequence encodes CASRVLAGARDTQYF. The V call is TRBV19, the J call TRBJ2-3; 11 bases match TRBD2. Trimming at V came to 6 bases and at J to 6 bases, leaving 8 bases not matched to a gene. CDR3 length: 15 amino acids. Germline CDR1 LNHDA, CDR2 SQIVND (reference sequence). Together with reference TRBV19 and TRBJ2-3, the CDR3 gives the full variable domain: DGGITQSPKYLFRKEGQNVTLSCEQNLNHDAMYWYRQDPGQGLRLIYYSQIVNDFQKGDIAEGYSVSREKKESFPLTVTSAQKNPTAFYLCASRVLAGARDTQYFGPGTRLTVL.

The chain joins TRBV12-3 or TRBV12-4 to TRBJ1-4; 7 bases align to TRBD1. The junction had 5 bases not matched to a gene; V was cut back by 6 bases and J by 7 bases. The CDR3 has 13 residues. The CDR3 region is CASRTGQGEKLFF. As DNA, the CDR3 is TGTGCCAGCAGGACAGGGCAGGGTGAAAAACTGTTTTTT.

The rearrangement uses TRBV28 and TRBJ1-2; 8 nucleotides match TRBD1. V lost 4 bases and J lost 5; bases outside the gene matches: 0. CDR1 and CDR2 from the germline V gene are MDHEN and SYDVKM. The CDR3 length is 12 residues. The CDR3 DNA sequence: TGTGCCAGCAGTTGGACAGGGTATGGCTACACCTTC. It translates to CASSWTGYGYTF.

This chain connects TRBV29-1 to TRBJ1-6; D is possibly TRBD1 (6 bases). The CDR3 sequence is 14 residues long. CDR1 is SQVTM, CDR2 ANQGSEA, per germline. V was trimmed by 6 bases and J by 0 bases, leaving 9 bases between them. The CDR3 protein is CSVDRSSYNSPLHF. CDR3 in DNA: TGCAGCGTGGACAGAAGCTCCTATAATTCACCCCTCCACTTT.

The chain carries TRBV29-1 and TRBJ2-2, with D possibly TRBD1 on 5 matching bases. Trimming stripped 7 bases from V and 4 bases from J, with 13 bases between. Germline CDR1 reads SQVTM; CDR2 reads ANQGSEA. This CDR3 is 13 amino acids long. The CDR3: CSARKGATGELFF. The CDR3 bases are TGCAGCGCGAGAAAAGGGGCCACCGGGGAGCTGTTTTTT.

This clone has only a few counts. The V call is TRBV9, the J call TRBJ2-1; 8 bases match TRBD2. The V gene's germline CDR1 is SGDLS and CDR2 YYNGEE. The CDR3 totals 16 residues. The V gene end was trimmed by 0 bases and the J gene end by 8 bases; junction bases not matched to a gene: 10. CDR3 residues: CASSVGISGSLDEQFF. In nucleotides, the CDR3 is TGTGCCAGCAGCGTAGGTATCAGCGGGAGTTTAGATGAGCAGTTCTTC.

This rearrangement joins TRBV9 to TRBJ1-6, with TRBD1 identical over 9 bases. The CDR3 contains 20 residues. The germline gives CDR1 SGDLS, CDR2 YYNGEE. V lost 8 bases to trimming and J lost 4 bases; unmatched junction nucleotides: 22. The chain's CDR3 is CARSGRDRAHVYGYNSPLHF. In DNA, the CDR3 is TGTGCCAGGTCGGGGCGGGACAGGGCACACGTATACGGGTATAATTCACCCCTCCACTTT.

The V call is TRBV6-1, the J call TRBJ2-1; 12 nucleotides match TRBD2. The CDR3 length is 16 residues. The ends lost 0 bases at V and 8 bases at J; junction bases unmatched: 5. Germline V CDR1 and CDR2: MNHNS, SASEGT. The CDR3 here is CASSEARTSGIYEQFF. CDR3 DNA: TGTGCCAGCAGTGAAGCACGGACTAGCGGGATTTATGAGCAGTTCTTC.

This chain joins TRBV9 and TRBJ1-2, with D uncertain. The germline V gene encodes CDR1 SGDLS and CDR2 YYNGEE. Between the trimmed V and J ends, which lost 0 bases and 2 bases, there was a span of 11 bases. The CDR3 consists of 15 residues. The CDR3, as DNA: TGTGCCAGCAGCGTAGACTCTCCGGGGAACTATGGCTACACCTTC. The encoded protein is CASSVDSPGNYGYTF.

This clone was detected only once. This chain joins TRBV27 and TRBJ1-5; D remains ambiguous. Trimming took off 3 bases at V and 1 base at J, with 16 bases between the two ends. This CDR3 is built from 17 residues. Germline V lookup: CDR1 MNHEY, CDR2 SMNVEV (reference sequence). CDR3 bases: TGTGCCAGCAGTTTGAGGTCCAGCCTTCGGAGCAATCAGCCCCAGCATTTT. Translation: CASSLRSSLRSNQPQHF.

This chain joins TRBV7-2 and TRBJ1-6, with D uncertain. The germline CDR1 and CDR2 sequences are SGHTA and FQGNSA. V was trimmed by 4 bases and J by 5 bases, leaving 12 bases between them. The CDR3 sequence is 15 residues long. CDR3 nucleotides: TGTGCCAGCAGCTCACGGAATCGGGATAATTCACCCCTCCACTTT. It specifies CASSSRNRDNSPLHF.

The V and J genes are TRBV5-4 and TRBJ1-6; 7 positions agree with TRBD1. V lost 3 bases to trimming and J lost 9 bases; unmatched junction nucleotides: 6. The germline gives CDR1 SGHNT, CDR2 YYREEE (reference sequence). The CDR3 has 14 residues. This chain's CDR3 is CASSSDRVSSPLHF. DNA of the CDR3: TGTGCCAGCAGCTCCGACAGGGTGAGTTCACCCCTCCACTTT.

This chain connects TRBV5-1 to TRBJ1-3; 7 nucleotides agree with TRBD1. The CDR3 runs to 14 residues. Trimming removed 3 bases from V and 4 bases from J; junction bases left unmatched: 4. The germline gives CDR1 SGHRS, CDR2 YFSETQ. The CDR3 sequence: CASSSGTEGNTIYF. The CDR3 coding sequence is TGCGCCAGCAGCTCCGGGACAGAAGGAAACACCATATATTTT.

The rearrangement uses TRBV2 and TRBJ2-1; 9 bases are a match to TRBD2. This CDR3 has 15 residues. Germline values: CDR1 SNHLY, CDR2 FYNNEI. J was trimmed by 3 bases and V by 4 bases; bases with no gene match: 4. CDR3 region: CASSGLAGDYNEQFF. CDR3 nucleotide sequence: TGTGCCAGCAGTGGCTTAGCGGGGGACTACAATGAGCAGTTCTTC.

The rearrangement uses TRBV2 and TRBJ2-2, with TRBD2 as a possible D gene (5 bases). The CDR3 covers 20 residues. CDR1 is SNHLY, CDR2 FYNNEI, per germline. The V gene lost 5 bases and the J gene lost 0 bases, with 25 bases spanning the gap. In nucleotides, the CDR3 is TGTGCCAGCAGTCCTGGCCTCCGACTAAGGCTGTCCCCGAACACCGGGGAGCTGTTTTTT. It is translated as CASSPGLRLRLSPNTGELFF.

The rearrangement links TRBV20-1 to TRBJ1-6; D is undetermined. Germline V gene lookup returns CDR1 DFQATT and CDR2 SNEGSKA (reference sequence). The CDR3 sequence is 12 residues long. V gave up 3 bases and J gave up 13 bases, with 13 bases separating them. The CDR3 reads CSASPVGFPLHF. As DNA, the CDR3 is TGCAGTGCTAGTCCTGTCGGGTTCCCCCTCCACTTT.

The rearrangement links TRBV7-2 to TRBJ2-7; D possibly corresponds to TRBD2 (6 bases). The CDR3 extends over 13 amino acids. The germline V gene encodes CDR1 SGHTA and CDR2 FQGNSA. The V gene lost 1 base and the J gene lost 12 bases, with 16 bases spanning the gap. The CDR3 region is CASSLDFVGGTYF. As DNA, the CDR3 is TGTGCCAGCAGCTTAGACTTTGTCGGGGGTACGTACTTC. The variable domain in full, with the rest retrieved from reference TRBV7-2 and TRBJ2-7, is GAGVSQSPSNKVTEKGKDVELRCDPISGHTALYWYRQSLGQGLEFLIYFQGNSAPDKSGLPSDRFSAERTGGSVSTLTIQRTQQEDSAVYLCASSLDFVGGTYFGPGTRLTVT.

The chain couples TRBV12-3 or TRBV12-4 to TRBJ1-1; no clear D gene. V was trimmed by 10 bases and J by 2 bases, leaving 14 bases between them. CDR3 length: 13 residues. For the CDR3, the DNA is TGTGCCAACTCCGAGGGAGGAAACACTGAAGCTTTCTTT. Its translation is CANSEGGNTEAFF.

The chain uses TRBV6-4 and TRBJ1-6; 7 bases are shared with TRBD1. Per the germline V gene, CDR1 is MRHNA and CDR2 is SNTAGT. V trimming: 3 bases; J trimming: 6 bases; junction bases outside the gene matches: 5. This CDR3 is 15 amino acids long. DNA of the CDR3: TGTGCCAGCAGTGAATTCCGGGACAGTAATTCACCCCTCCACTTT. It yields the protein CASSEFRDSNSPLHF.

This clone was picked up one time. The chain couples TRBV7-2 to TRBJ2-7; unclear D gene. The CDR3 is 12 amino acids. Germline V gives CDR1 SGHTA, CDR2 FQGNSA. Trimming took 5 bases from V and 0 from J, leaving 5 bases between them. In DNA form, the CDR3 reads TGTGCCAGCAGCCCAAACTCCTACGAGCAGTACTTC. Translating it yields CASSPNSYEQYF.

This clone was detected only once. V and J are TRBV14 and TRBJ2-1, with 7 bases identical to TRBD2. The CDR3 runs 15 residues. V trimming: 1 base; J trimming: 7 bases; junction bases outside the gene matches: 7. Germline CDR1 is SGHDN and CDR2 is FVKESK. CDR3 DNA sequence: TGTGCCAGCAGCCAAGCCCGGGGAGGGTTGAATGAGCAGTTCTTC. Translation gives CASSQARGGLNEQFF.

The chain couples TRBV2 to TRBJ2-2; perhaps TRBD2 as D (5 bases). Germline assignment: CDR1 SNHLY and CDR2 FYNNEI. The CDR3 loop spans 17 amino acids. Between the trimmed V and J ends, which lost 4 bases and 6 bases, there was a span of 21 bases. The CDR3 loop is CASSAPVSGGGPGELFF. The CDR3 nucleotides read TGTGCCAGCAGTGCCCCGGTGTCAGGCGGAGGACCCGGGGAGCTGTTTTTT.